The 29 T cell receptor beta chains reported below all come from one sample, sequenced in a study of PD-L1 blockade in urothelial cancer. The time point was: peripheral blood 6 weeks after treatment start. Assay used: immunoSEQ multiplex PCR; TCRdb lists only in-frame clones, some missing. Of approximately 18,000 clones listed, approximately 80% are singletons. The source material was PBMCs, sampled around atezolizumab (anti-PD-L1) treatment. These receptors all stem from a middle-aged man with urothelial cancer.

This clone was counted once. The chain uses TRBV29-1 and TRBJ1-6; 7 bases are a match to TRBD1. Germline V gene lookup returns CDR1 SQVTM and CDR2 ANQGSEA. Unmatched junction bases numbered 12, after V lost 6 bases and J lost 10 bases. The CDR3 sequence is 14 residues long. The CDR3: CSVQPTGKNSPLHF. CDR3 DNA sequence: TGCAGCGTACAACCGACAGGGAAAAACTCACCCCTCCACTTT.

V and J are TRBV7-9 and TRBJ1-1; no firm D call. V shed 6 bases and J shed 9 bases, with 11 bases lying between them. The CDR3 is 11 residues long. The germline gives CDR1 SEHNR, CDR2 FQNEAQ (reference sequence). The CDR3 protein is CASRREDKAFF. For the CDR3, the DNA is TGTGCCAGCAGACGAGAGGATAAAGCTTTCTTT. Full variable domain (missing parts from reference TRBV7-9 and TRBJ1-1): DTGVSQNPRHKITKRGQNVTFRCDPISEHNRLYWYRQTLGQGPEFLTYFQNEAQLEKSRLLSDRFSAERPKGSFSTLEIQRTEQGDSAMYLCASRREDKAFFGQGTRLTVV.

The V gene is TRBV18, the J gene TRBJ2-1; no definite D call. Between the trimmed V and J ends, which lost 3 bases and 5 bases, there was a span of 11 bases. CDR1 KGHSH and CDR2 LQKENI come from the germline V gene. The length of the CDR3 is 14 residues. The CDR3 is CASSPLTRNNEQFF. CDR3 sequence (DNA): TGTGCCAGCTCACCTTTGACTCGAAACAATGAGCAGTTCTTC.

CDR3 in amino acids: CASSPPGWGSYNEQFF. The CDR3 nucleotides read TGTGCCAGCAGTCCGCCGGGATGGGGCTCCTACAATGAGCAGTTCTTC. The J gene is TRBJ2-1, the V gene TRBV27; weak D call: TRBD2 (5 bases). Germline assignment: CDR1 MNHEY and CDR2 SMNVEV (reference sequence). V lost 5 bases and J lost 0, with 14 bases in between. CDR3 size: 16 residues.

The rearrangement joins TRBV28 to TRBJ1-2, with D possibly TRBD1 on 5 matching bases. This CDR3 comprises 19 residues. The germline gives CDR1 MDHEN, CDR2 SYDVKM. With 2 bases removed from V and 4 bases from J, the gap between germline ends came to 26 bases. CDR3 DNA sequence: TGTGCCAGCAGTTTACACGGGGGTGGCACCTTCGTCTCTCCCTATGGCTACACCTTC. Its translation is CASSLHGGGTFVSPYGYTF.

Written as DNA, the CDR3 is TGTGCCAGCAAACGTCGGGAGGGGGGTAATGAGCAGTTCTTC. Translation: CASKRREGGNEQFF. The chain links TRBV2 to TRBJ2-1; 8 bases map to TRBD2. Trimming took 7 bases from V and 7 from J; bases not matched to a gene: 9. Per germline, CDR1 SNHLY and CDR2 FYNNEI. The CDR3 has 14 residues. Complete variable domain (other parts from reference TRBV2 and TRBJ2-1): EPEVTQTPSHQVTQMGQEVILRCVPISNHLYFYWYRQILGQKVEFLVSFYNNEISEKSEIFDDQFSVERPDGSNFTLKIRSTKLEDSAMYFCASKRREGGNEQFFGPGTRLTVL.

The J gene is TRBJ2-7, the V gene TRBV11-2, with TRBD2 identical over 12 bases. The CDR3 spans 16 residues. The V gene's germline CDR1 is SGHAT and CDR2 FQNNGV. V lost 5 bases to trimming and J lost 2 bases; unmatched junction nucleotides: 7. The CDR3 spells CASSGRLAGAAYEQYF. The CDR3 DNA sequence: TGTGCCAGCAGCGGGAGACTAGCGGGAGCCGCCTACGAGCAGTACTTC.

The J gene is TRBJ1-4, the V gene TRBV2, with D possibly being TRBD1 (5 bases). This CDR3 has 14 amino acids. Germline assignment: CDR1 SNHLY and CDR2 FYNNEI. V lost 1 base, J lost 4 bases, and 7 bases lay in between. The CDR3 nucleotides read TGTGCCAGCAGTGAAGGCCAGGGTAATGAAAAACTGTTTTTT. Protein product: CASSEGQGNEKLFF.

The chain joins TRBV19 to TRBJ2-1, with TRBD2 matching 10 bases. After removal of 1 base from V and 6 bases from J, the junction contained 9 bases not matched to a gene. Germline V gives CDR1 LNHDA, CDR2 SQIVND (reference sequence). The CDR3 is 17 residues long. The CDR3 sequence: CASSIGLGAGGRNEQFF. CDR3 bases: TGTGCCAGTAGTATAGGTCTCGGAGCGGGAGGGCGCAATGAGCAGTTCTTC.

This chain uses TRBV5-1 with TRBJ2-3; D may be TRBD2 (6 bases). The CDR3 loop spans 15 amino acids. Between the trimmed V and J ends, which lost 2 bases and 2 bases, there was a span of 12 bases. The germline CDR1 and CDR2 sequences are SGHRS and YFSETQ. The CDR3 DNA reads as TGCGCCAGCAGCTTATATCCGGGAGACACAGATACGCAGTATTTT. Its translation is CASSLYPGDTDTQYF. The whole variable domain, filled in from reference TRBV5-1 and TRBJ2-3, reads KAGVTQTPRYLIKTRGQQVTLSCSPISGHRSVSWYQQTPGQGLQFLFEYFSETQRNKGNFPGRFSGRQFSNSRSEMNVSTLELGDSALYLCASSLYPGDTDTQYFGPGTRLTVL.

The chain links TRBV6-5 to TRBJ1-1; TRBD1 aligns across 9 bases. Trimming took 5 bases from V and 7 from J; bases not matched to a gene: 8. The CDR3 is made up of 14 amino acids. Germline loops: CDR1 MNHEY, CDR2 SVGAGI. The CDR3 DNA sequence: TGTGCCAGCAGTCGGGATGAGGACAGGGGTGAAGCTTTCTTT. Its translation: CASSRDEDRGEAFF.

The chain employs TRBV29-1 and TRBJ2-5, with D possibly being TRBD2 (5 bases). Between the trimmed V and J ends, which lost 3 bases and 7 bases, there was a span of 15 bases. Germline CDR1 and CDR2: SQVTM and ANQGSEA. There are 13 residues in the CDR3. The CDR3 region is CSVDRTAAGTQYF. Here the CDR3 DNA reads TGCAGCGTTGACCGGACTGCCGCGGGGACCCAGTACTTC.

The chain employs TRBV19 and TRBJ2-7, with a tentative D call TRBD2 (5 bases). V was trimmed by 0 bases and J by 3 bases, leaving 9 bases between them. Per germline, CDR1 LNHDA and CDR2 SQIVND (reference sequence). The CDR3 consists of 14 residues. This CDR3 reads CASSIDKSGYEQYF. In DNA, the CDR3 is TGTGCCAGTAGTATAGATAAAAGCGGCTACGAGCAGTACTTC.

The chain combines TRBV7-2 with TRBJ1-3, with a weak D call TRBD1 (6 bases). Germline V gene data show CDR1 as SGHTA and CDR2 as FQGNSA. The length of the CDR3 is 15 residues. Trimming took off 5 bases at V and 4 bases at J, with 15 bases between the two ends. The CDR3 nucleotides read TGTGCCAGCAGCATTGACAGGAACCGCGGAAACACCATATATTTT. The encoded protein is CASSIDRNRGNTIYF.

V and J are TRBV27 and TRBJ2-1, with D uncertain. The CDR3 extends over 13 amino acids. Trimming took 1 base from V and 3 from J, leaving 4 bases between them. CDR1 MNHEY and CDR2 SMNVEV come from the germline V gene (reference sequence). CDR3 sequence reads: CASSLFRYNEQFF. The CDR3 nucleotides read TGTGCCAGCAGTTTATTCCGCTACAATGAGCAGTTCTTC.

The genes are TRBV2 and TRBJ1-1, with D tentatively TRBD1 (5 bases). The CDR3 totals 15 residues. Germline V gene data show CDR1 as SNHLY and CDR2 as FYNNEI. Deletions cut 8 bases from V and 4 bases from J, with 20 bases between. CDR3 loop: CASLRSQGPGTEAFF. The CDR3 bases are TGTGCCAGCCTGAGGTCGCAGGGTCCAGGCACTGAAGCTTTCTTT.

The chain joins TRBV28 to TRBJ2-3; D unresolved. V was shortened by 4 bases and J by 2 bases, with 16 bases between the two germline ends. This CDR3 is built from 16 residues. CDR1 and CDR2 from the germline V gene are MDHEN and SYDVKM. The DNA for the CDR3 is TGTGCCAGCAGTTCGACCGCGGCGGTGTTCACAGATACGCAGTATTTT. Protein product: CASSSTAAVFTDTQYF.

The chain links TRBV6-1 to TRBJ1-2, with D uncertain. The CDR3 covers 13 residues. The germline V gene encodes CDR1 MNHNS and CDR2 SASEGT. Trimming removed 7 bases at V and 2 bases at J, with 11 bases between. CDR3 in DNA: TGTGCCAGCACGCGGCGCGAAAACTATGGCTACACCTTC. The encoded protein is CASTRRENYGYTF.

J is TRBJ2-7 and V is TRBV7-2; D remains ambiguous. The germline CDR1 and CDR2 sequences are SGHTA and FQGNSA. The length of the CDR3 is 13 residues. The V gene lost 0 bases and the J gene lost 6 bases, with 9 bases spanning the gap. The CDR3 region has the DNA TGTGCCAGCAGCTTAGCTCTCATCGGCGAGCAGTACTTC. Amino acids: CASSLALIGEQYF.

The chain couples TRBV4-1 to TRBJ1-5, with TRBD1 identical over 7 bases. V lost 1 base and J lost 2; bases outside the gene matches: 5. CDR3 length: 16 residues. Per germline, CDR1 MGHRA and CDR2 YSYEKL. CDR3 in DNA: TGCGCCAGCAGCCAAGTTCCCGGGACAGGCAATCAGCCCCAGCATTTT. Protein sequence: CASSQVPGTGNQPQHF.

J is TRBJ1-2 and V is TRBV7-2; D is uncertain. From germline, CDR1 is SGHTA and CDR2 FQGNSA. This CDR3 has 17 amino acids. Trimming took 2 bases from V and 5 from J, leaving 21 bases between them. The CDR3 region is CASSLTASRAREYGYTF. CDR3 sequence (DNA): TGTGCCAGCAGCTTAACCGCGAGCCGGGCACGGGAGTATGGCTACACCTTC. Drawing the rest from reference TRBV7-2 and TRBJ1-2, the complete variable domain is GAGVSQSPSNKVTEKGKDVELRCDPISGHTALYWYRQSLGQGLEFLIYFQGNSAPDKSGLPSDRFSAERTGGSVSTLTIQRTQQEDSAVYLCASSLTASRAREYGYTFGSGTRLTVV.

CDR3 DNA: TGTGCCAGTAATCTCCCAGGGTCCAATCAGCCCCAGCATTTT. Protein product: CASNLPGSNQPQHF. The rearrangement links TRBV19 to TRBJ1-5; tentatively, D is TRBD1 (5 bases). Trimming pared 7 bases from V and 3 bases from J, leaving 13 bases between. Germline lookup yields CDR1 LNHDA and CDR2 SQIVND (reference sequence). This CDR3 has 14 residues. Using reference TRBV19 and TRBJ1-5 for the parts outside the CDR3, the full variable domain is DGGITQSPKYLFRKEGQNVTLSCEQNLNHDAMYWYRQDPGQGLRLIYYSQIVNDFQKGDIAEGYSVSREKKESFPLTVTSAQKNPTAFYLCASNLPGSNQPQHFGDGTRLSIL.

The chain uses TRBV28 and TRBJ2-5; 10 bases are a match to TRBD1. CDR3 length equals 16 residues. V trimming: 2 bases; J trimming: 1 base; junction bases outside the gene matches: 4. Per the germline V gene, CDR1 is MDHEN and CDR2 is SYDVKM. As DNA, the CDR3 is TGTGCCAGCAGTTTAGCCGGGACAGGGGTCCAAGAGACCCAGTACTTC. Encoded protein: CASSLAGTGVQETQYF. The full variable domain, completed using reference TRBV28 and TRBJ2-5, is DVKVTQSSRYLVKRTGEKVFLECVQDMDHENMFWYRQDPGLGLRLIYFSYDVKMKEKGDIPEGYSVSREKKERFSLILESASTNQTSMYLCASSLAGTGVQETQYFGPGTRLLVL.

The chain combines TRBV18 with TRBJ1-1; D may be TRBD1 (5 bases). V was pared by 6 bases and J by 1 base, with 9 bases between. The CDR3 is made up of 13 amino acids. Germline assignment: CDR1 KGHSH and CDR2 LQKENI. CDR3 DNA: TGTGCCAGCTCCCAGGGTCCGAACACTGAAGCTTTCTTT. Residues: CASSQGPNTEAFF.

This sequence joins TRBV9 and TRBJ2-5; weak D call: TRBD2 (7 bases). CDR1 is SGDLS and CDR2 is YYNGEE in the germline V gene. The CDR3 loop spans 15 amino acids. V lost 3 bases and J 1 base, leaving 13 bases between the germline ends. The chain's CDR3 is CASSGIAGAQETQYF. The CDR3 nucleotides are TGTGCCAGCAGCGGTATTGCGGGGGCCCAAGAGACCCAGTACTTC.

V and J are TRBV5-1 and TRBJ1-4, with a possible D match to TRBD1 (6 bases). The CDR3 runs to 16 residues. Deletions cut 4 bases from V and 4 bases from J, with 17 bases between. Germline V gene lookup returns CDR1 SGHRS and CDR2 YFSETQ. This chain's CDR3 is CASSLQGPPLNEKLFF. The CDR3 region has the DNA TGCGCCAGCAGCCTACAGGGCCCGCCACTTAATGAAAAACTGTTTTTT.

This clone was counted a few times. The rearrangement uses TRBV6-5 and TRBJ2-5; a possible D gene is TRBD2 (5 bases). The CDR3 contains 13 residues. CDR1 and CDR2 (germline): MNHEY, SVGAGI. V lost 6 bases and J 7 bases, leaving 15 bases between the germline ends. The CDR3 region is CASRIRREGTQYF. The CDR3 nucleotides are TGTGCCAGCAGAATCCGACGTGAGGGGACCCAGTACTTC.

CDR3 nucleotide sequence: TGTGCCAGCAGCGATAGTCCAAGTAGTCGCCTTCAATTCGGTGGCACTGAAGCTTTCTTT. Encoded protein: CASSDSPSSRLQFGGTEAFF. This chain links TRBV9 with TRBJ1-1; D ambiguous. Germline V CDR1 and CDR2: SGDLS, YYNGEE. The CDR3 has 20 residues. V lost 3 bases to trimming and J lost 4 bases, with 31 bases between them.

CDR3 loop: CASSGSGGVGGELFF. In DNA, the CDR3 is TGTGCCAGCAGTGGTTCAGGGGGCGTCGGCGGGGAGCTGTTTTTT. The chain combines TRBV6-4 with TRBJ2-2, with 8 bases that match TRBD1. The CDR3 has 15 amino acids. Germline trimming cut 4 bases from V and 7 bases from J; bases unmatched to any gene: 8. Germline loops: CDR1 MRHNA, CDR2 SNTAGT.